One and the same sample provided the 30 T cell receptor beta chains below, sequenced in a study of T cell responses to AZD1222 COVID-19 vaccine. Profiling relied on immunoSEQ multiplex PCR, and the TCRdb table lists in-frame clones only, not all of them. The sample consists of approximately 120,000 clones, about 93% of them appearing once. Sequences were derived from peripheral blood, sampled on day 0 of AZD1222 vaccination. These receptors were taken from an adult in good health.

This chain connects TRBV5-4 to TRBJ2-1; 7 nucleotides match TRBD1. Trimming at V came to 0 bases and at J to 0 bases, leaving 6 bases not matched to a gene. The germline V gene has CDR1 SGHNT and CDR2 YYREEE (reference sequence). The CDR3 runs to 17 residues. As DNA, the CDR3 is TGTGCCAGCAGCTTGGGAGGGGGCTCGGGCTCCTACAATGAGCAGTTCTTC. Amino acids: CASSLGGGSGSYNEQFF.

The V and J genes are TRBV7-9 and TRBJ2-3; the D is unclear. CDR3 length: 15 residues. Trimming removed 3 bases from V and 0 bases from J, with 10 bases in between. Germline CDR1 and CDR2: SEHNR and FQNEAQ (reference sequence). CDR3 in DNA: TGTGCCAGCAGCTTGTACGTACTTAGCACAGATACGCAGTATTTT. Its protein is CASSLYVLSTDTQYF.

CDR3 amino acids: CARSLETTGSVGLFF. In DNA, the CDR3 is TGTGCCAGAAGCTTGGAGACCACAGGGTCGGTAGGGCTGTTTTTT. This sequence joins TRBV5-3 and TRBJ2-2; the D gene is possibly TRBD1 (6 bases). TRBV5-3 is recorded as an ORF, its role being uncertain. The V gene lost 0 bases and the J gene lost 13 bases, with 19 bases spanning the gap. The CDR3 totals 15 residues.

The rearrangement joins TRBV29-1 to TRBJ1-6; 7 bases match TRBD1. Germline V gene sequence: CDR1 SQVTM, CDR2 ANQGSEA. V lost 6 bases, J lost 6 bases, and 2 bases stayed unmatched. The CDR3 is 12 amino acids. In DNA form, the CDR3 reads TGCAGCGTAGGGACAGCTAATTCACCCCTCCACTTT. It is translated as CSVGTANSPLHF.

This sequence joins TRBV9 and TRBJ2-2, with no clear D. Germline assignment: CDR1 SGDLS and CDR2 YYNGEE. V shed 3 bases and J shed 4 bases, with 13 bases lying between them. The CDR3 covers 15 residues. DNA for the CDR3: TGTGCCAGCAGCGCCCAGACGTTCGTCACCGGGGAGCTGTTTTTT. Protein sequence: CASSAQTFVTGELFF.

CDR3 sequence: CASSQLTSGGPGETQYF. CDR3 sequence (DNA): TGTGCCAGCAGCCAATTGACTAGCGGGGGCCCGGGGGAGACCCAGTACTTC. The rearrangement uses TRBV3-1 (or the pseudogene TRBV3-2) and TRBJ2-5; 12 nucleotides align to TRBD2. The CDR3 loop spans 17 amino acids. The V and J ends lost 2 bases and 5 bases, in that order; junction bases with no gene match: 9. The germline gives CDR1 LGHDT, CDR2 YNNKEL (reference sequence).

V usage is TRBV7-8 and J usage is TRBJ1-3, with 11 bases that match TRBD1. The CDR3 totals 17 residues. V dropped 3 bases and J dropped 1; count of bases not matched to a gene: 5. Germline assignment: CDR1 SGHVS and CDR2 FQNEAQ. The CDR3 DNA follows: TGTGCCAGCAGCTTCGGGACAGGGGGAAGATCTGGAAACACCATATATTTT. This translates into CASSFGTGGRSGNTIYF.

The chain carries TRBV27 and TRBJ1-2, with D possibly matching TRBD1 (6 bases). The length of the CDR3 is 16 residues. From germline, CDR1 is MNHEY and CDR2 SMNVEV (reference sequence). With 5 bases removed from V and 5 bases from J, the gap between germline ends came to 21 bases. CDR3: CASSGITGIDPYGYTF. The CDR3 DNA reads as TGTGCCAGCAGTGGGATTACAGGGATCGATCCGTATGGCTACACCTTC.

The chain joins TRBV5-1 to TRBJ2-5; 7 bases are a match to TRBD1. V lost 0 bases to trimming and J lost 5 bases; unmatched junction nucleotides: 4. The V gene's germline CDR1 is SGHRS and CDR2 YFSETQ. This CDR3 is built from 14 residues. The CDR3 DNA is TGCGCCAGCAGCTTGGAGGGGGCGTTGGAGACCCAGTACTTC. Translation: CASSLEGALETQYF.

The chain joins TRBV6-5 to TRBJ2-7; 12 bases map to TRBD2. Germline V gene sequence: CDR1 MNHEY, CDR2 SVGAGI. CDR3 length: 15 amino acids. V trimming: 0 bases; J trimming: 4 bases; junction bases outside the gene matches: 1. CDR3 protein: CASSYSTSGSYEQYF. CDR3 DNA: TGTGCCAGCAGTTACTCGACTAGCGGGAGTTACGAGCAGTACTTC.

V and J are TRBV19 and TRBJ2-5; D is possibly TRBD1 (6 bases). The CDR3 has 19 amino acids. Looked up from germline, CDR1 is LNHDA and CDR2 is SQIVND (reference sequence). V was trimmed by 5 bases and J by 1 base, leaving 26 bases between them. Here the CDR3 reads CASSPSLIAQGNRQETQYF. DNA of the CDR3: TGTGCCAGTAGTCCCTCCCTAATCGCGCAGGGGAACCGCCAAGAGACCCAGTACTTC.

This chain uses TRBV6-5 with TRBJ2-2; tentative D call: TRBD2 (5 bases). In germline, CDR1 is MNHEY, CDR2 SVGAGI. V was pared by 0 bases and J by 8 bases, with 16 bases between. The CDR3 has 16 amino acids. CDR3 sequence reads: CASSYSMRVWGGELFF. The CDR3, as DNA: TGTGCCAGCAGTTACTCGATGAGGGTCTGGGGTGGGGAGCTGTTTTTT.

This sequence joins TRBV7-8 and TRBJ1-3, with no clear D. Germline CDR1 and CDR2: SGHVS and FQNEAQ. The ends were cut back, 1 base at V and 0 bases at J, with 4 bases in the middle. This CDR3 has 14 residues. The CDR3 nucleotides read TGTGCCAGCAGCTTAGACCTCTCTGGAAACACCATATATTTT. Encoded protein: CASSLDLSGNTIYF.

The chain is built from TRBV20-1 and TRBJ2-5; maybe TRBD2 (5 bases). V was trimmed by 6 bases and J by 5 bases, leaving 10 bases between them. The CDR3 runs 11 residues. Looked up from germline, CDR1 is DFQATT and CDR2 is SNEGSKA (reference sequence). DNA for the CDR3: TGCAGTGCCTGGTCGGGGGAGACCCAGTACTTC. Translation gives CSAWSGETQYF.

The sample holds one count of this clone. The chain's CDR3 is CASSSRDSNYGYTF. The CDR3 nucleotides read TGTGCCAGCAGTTCGAGGGACTCCAACTATGGCTACACCTTC. The chain uses TRBV7-2 and TRBJ1-2; perhaps TRBD1 as D (5 bases). This CDR3 contains 14 residues. V lost 6 bases, J lost 2 bases, and 13 bases lay in between. Germline V gene data show CDR1 as SGHTA and CDR2 as FQGNSA.

V gene TRBV7-9 combines with J gene TRBJ1-1; D uncertain. With 2 bases removed from V and 0 bases from J, the gap between germline ends came to 4 bases. The CDR3 totals 13 residues. From germline, CDR1 is SEHNR and CDR2 FQNEAQ (reference sequence). The CDR3 loop reads CASSLPLNTEAFF. CDR3 in DNA: TGTGCCAGCAGCTTACCCCTGAACACTGAAGCTTTCTTT.

As regards this clone: The sample has other DNA sequences that encode this CDR3 too. V usage is TRBV7-9 and J usage is TRBJ1-5; D might be TRBD1 (5 bases). The CDR3 length is 14 residues. V lost 3 bases and J lost 1, with 7 bases in between. CDR1 is SEHNR, CDR2 FQNEAQ, per germline (reference sequence). CDR3 bases: TGTGCCAGCAGCTTGGGGGACAGCAATCAGCCCCAGCATTTT. Its translation: CASSLGDSNQPQHF. The full variable domain, its missing parts supplied by reference TRBV7-9 and TRBJ1-5, is DTGVSQNPRHKITKRGQNVTFRCDPISEHNRLYWYRQTLGQGPEFLTYFQNEAQLEKSRLLSDRFSAERPKGSFSTLEIQRTEQGDSAMYLCASSLGDSNQPQHFGDGTRLSIL.

This clone was counted a single time. This chain joins TRBV7-9 and TRBJ1-1; D not resolved. The CDR3 extends over 12 amino acids. Per the germline V gene, CDR1 is SEHNR and CDR2 is FQNEAQ (reference sequence). Trimming took off 6 bases at V and 4 bases at J, with 9 bases between the two ends. The CDR3, as DNA: TGTGCCAGCAGTCCTGGACGCACTGAAGCTTTCTTT. This encodes CASSPGRTEAFF. Full variable domain (missing parts from reference TRBV7-9 and TRBJ1-1): DTGVSQNPRHKITKRGQNVTFRCDPISEHNRLYWYRQTLGQGPEFLTYFQNEAQLEKSRLLSDRFSAERPKGSFSTLEIQRTEQGDSAMYLCASSPGRTEAFFGQGTRLTVV.

A few counts support this clone. The chain combines TRBV27 with TRBJ2-6; D perhaps matches TRBD1 (5 bases). Germline V lookup: CDR1 MNHEY, CDR2 SMNVEV (reference sequence). Deletions cut 6 bases from V and 0 bases from J, with 12 bases between. This CDR3 is built from 16 residues. The CDR3 spells CASRSPDSSGANVLTF. The CDR3 DNA follows: TGTGCCAGCAGGAGCCCCGACAGCTCTGGGGCCAACGTCCTGACTTTC.

The chain joins TRBV4-1 to TRBJ1-6, with TRBD1 identical over 12 bases. The CDR3 runs to 17 residues. The germline V gene encodes CDR1 MGHRA and CDR2 YSYEKL. The V gene end was trimmed by 1 base and the J gene end by 8 bases; junction bases not matched to a gene: 6. DNA of the CDR3: TGCGCCAGCAGCCAAGTGAGGGGACAGGGGGCTCATTCACCCCTCCACTTT. The encoded protein is CASSQVRGQGAHSPLHF.

The chain uses TRBV10-3 and TRBJ1-2; 11 bases match TRBD1. Germline CDR1 is ENHRY and CDR2 is SYGVKD. The CDR3 totals 15 residues. The J segment lost 6 bases and the V segment lost 6 bases, leaving 9 bases of the junction unmatched. The CDR3 protein is CAISESGTGGHGYTF. The CDR3 nucleotides read TGTGCCATCAGCGAATCCGGGACAGGGGGGCATGGCTACACCTTC.

This chain joins TRBV5-1 and TRBJ1-4, with TRBD1 matching 8 bases. This CDR3 spans 15 amino acids. Germline CDR1 and CDR2: SGHRS and YFSETQ. Trimming removed 2 bases from V and 5 bases from J; junction bases left unmatched: 5. The CDR3 sequence is CASSFYRGSNEKLFF. The CDR3 bases are TGCGCCAGCAGCTTCTACAGGGGGTCAAATGAAAAACTGTTTTTT.

The genes are TRBV5-1 and TRBJ2-2; D is unresolved. Germline V gene lookup returns CDR1 SGHRS and CDR2 YFSETQ. The CDR3 has 14 amino acids. V was trimmed by 0 bases and J by 6 bases, leaving 9 bases between them. DNA of the CDR3: TGCGCCAGCAGCTTGGATGCTGGCCCCGGGGAGCTGTTTTTT. Translation: CASSLDAGPGELFF.

This chain joins TRBV5-8 and TRBJ2-2; D is possibly TRBD1 (5 bases). Germline V lookup: CDR1 SGHTS, CDR2 YDEGEE. The CDR3 sequence is 14 residues long. Trimming took off 3 bases at V and 7 bases at J, with 13 bases between the two ends. The CDR3 DNA sequence: TGTGCCAGCAGCTCAAGGCAGGGTATCGGGGAGCTGTTTTTT. The encoded protein is CASSSRQGIGELFF.

This clone was recorded once. This chain connects TRBV5-1 to TRBJ1-3; TRBD1 agrees at 9 bases. Looked up from germline, CDR1 is SGHRS and CDR2 is YFSETQ. The CDR3 loop spans 15 amino acids. Trimming at V came to 4 bases and at J to 2 bases, leaving 4 bases not matched to a gene. Written as DNA, the CDR3 is TGCGCCAGCAGCCCCGGGACAGGGACTGGAAACACCATATATTTT. This translates into CASSPGTGTGNTIYF.

This clone has more than one count but fewer than ten. This sequence joins TRBV5-1 and TRBJ1-6; TRBD1 might be the D (5 bases). Germline V lookup: CDR1 SGHRS, CDR2 YFSETQ. The CDR3 is made up of 14 amino acids. With 0 bases removed from V and 10 bases from J, the gap between germline ends came to 11 bases. CDR3 sequence: CASSLGQTTSPLHF. The CDR3 coding sequence is TGCGCCAGCAGCTTGGGACAGACAACCTCACCCCTCCACTTT.

The J gene is TRBJ2-3, the V gene TRBV10-1; a possible D gene is TRBD2 (6 bases). The CDR3 has 18 residues. Per the germline V gene, CDR1 is WNHNN and CDR2 is SYGVQD (reference sequence). Trimming shortened V by 0 bases and J by 6 bases, and 22 bases separated the two germline ends. DNA of the CDR3: TGCGCCAGCAGTGAGTCCTCCTTACGGATCGCCGGAGGGGATACGCAGTATTTT. Translation gives CASSESSLRIAGGDTQYF.

The chain employs TRBV2 and TRBJ1-1; tentative D call: TRBD1 (6 bases). V shed 0 bases and J shed 4 bases, with 12 bases lying between them. CDR3 size: 15 residues. The germline gives CDR1 SNHLY, CDR2 FYNNEI. The CDR3 sequence is CASSEAPGDRTEAFF. The CDR3 coding sequence is TGTGCCAGCAGTGAAGCGCCAGGGGATCGCACTGAAGCTTTCTTT.

The rearrangement uses TRBV5-1 and TRBJ2-7; 7 bases line up with TRBD1. CDR1 is SGHRS and CDR2 is YFSETQ in the germline V gene. V was clipped by 0 bases and J by 3 bases; unmatched bases: 3. The CDR3 runs 14 residues. The CDR3 region is CASSLVPGGYEQYF. The CDR3 DNA reads as TGCGCCAGCAGCTTGGTTCCAGGGGGCTACGAGCAGTACTTC.

The chain joins TRBV12-3 or TRBV12-4 to TRBJ1-6; D is undetermined. The CDR3 length is 12 residues. V was trimmed by 4 bases and J by 9 bases, leaving 7 bases between them. The CDR3 nucleotides read TGTGCCAGCAGTTCGGGGATTTCACCCCTCCACTTT. This encodes CASSSGISPLHF.